Listed here are 16 T cell receptor beta chains from one sample, sequenced in a study of cytomegalovirus exposure and HLA in healthy donors. The PCR ran on 60 Vbeta and 13 Jbeta primers. The assay was immunoSEQ multiplex PCR, and TCRdb's table has in-frame clones only and misses some. The sample carries around 300,000 clones, under 80% recorded once. The specimen was PBMCs. Source of these receptors: a female donor in good health and CMV-seronegative.

As concerns this clone: The germline gene is not matched at one end of the junction; a read error may be the cause. J is TRBJ2-1 and V is TRBV7-9; the D is unclear. In germline, CDR1 is SEHNR, CDR2 FQNEAQ (reference sequence). The CDR3 covers 13 residues. The CDR3 reads CSSSLGERGEQFF. The CDR3 DNA is TGTTCCAGCAGCTTAGGAGAGCGTGGTGAGCAGTTCTTC.

The rearrangement links TRBV7-8 to TRBJ2-1; D is undetermined. Between the trimmed V and J ends, which lost 5 bases and 9 bases, there was a span of 11 bases. Looked up from germline, CDR1 is SGHVS and CDR2 is FQNEAQ. This CDR3 contains 12 residues. The CDR3 DNA is TGTGCCAGCAGCCCCCGGTTAAGTGAGCAGTTCTTC. It translates to CASSPRLSEQFF. The variable domain in full, completed from reference TRBV7-8 and TRBJ2-1, reads GAGVSQSPRYKVAKRGQDVALRCDPISGHVSLFWYQQALGQGPEFLTYFQNEAQLDKSGLPSDRFFAERPEGSVSTLKIQRTQQEDSAVYLCASSPRLSEQFFGPGTRLTVL.

The chain recombines TRBV7-2 with TRBJ2-2; 10 nucleotides line up with TRBD2. The germline CDR1 and CDR2 sequences are SGHTA and FQGNSA. V was clipped by 4 bases and J by 6 bases; unmatched bases: 2. The CDR3 runs to 14 residues. CDR3: CASSSLAGAGELFF. CDR3 in DNA: TGTGCCAGCAGCTCGCTAGCGGGAGCCGGGGAGCTGTTTTTT. Together with reference TRBV7-2 and TRBJ2-2, the CDR3 gives the full variable domain: GAGVSQSPSNKVTEKGKDVELRCDPISGHTALYWYRQSLGQGLEFLIYFQGNSAPDKSGLPSDRFSAERTGGSVSTLTIQRTQQEDSAVYLCASSSLAGAGELFFGEGSRLTVL.

The V gene is TRBV19, the J gene TRBJ1-5; 8 bases match TRBD1. J lost 2 bases, V lost 8 bases, and 11 bases had no gene match. Germline lookup yields CDR1 LNHDA and CDR2 SQIVND (reference sequence). CDR3 length: 16 residues. The CDR3 region is CASFYGQGSGNQPQHF. The CDR3 DNA follows: TGTGCCAGTTTTTACGGACAGGGTTCGGGCAATCAGCCCCAGCATTTT.

This clone showed up just once. The J gene is TRBJ2-5, the V gene TRBV19, with 9 bases lining up with TRBD2. Germline V gives CDR1 LNHDA, CDR2 SQIVND (reference sequence). Trimming cost V 6 bases and J 5 bases; bases outside gene matches: 10. This CDR3 is built from 15 residues. The CDR3 DNA is TGTGCCAGTAGCCCCCAGCGGGAGGTATGGGAGACCCAGTACTTC. Its protein product is CASSPQREVWETQYF.

In DNA, the CDR3 is TGTGCCAGCAGCCTCCGGGGGGTAGCAGGCTCCTACAATGAGCAGTTCTTC. Its protein product is CASSLRGVAGSYNEQFF. J is TRBJ2-1 and V is TRBV7-6; TRBD2 matches at 7 bases. CDR1 SGHVS and CDR2 FNYEAQ come from the germline V gene. The CDR3 sequence is 17 residues long. The ends lost 5 bases at V and 0 bases at J; junction bases unmatched: 10.

This clone was detected only a few times. This sequence joins TRBV28 and TRBJ1-2; 9 nucleotides agree with TRBD1. J was trimmed by 0 bases and V by 2 bases; bases with no gene match: 1. Germline V lookup: CDR1 MDHEN, CDR2 SYDVKM. This CDR3 is built from 15 residues. The CDR3 is CASSLGTGTNYGYTF. Here the CDR3 DNA reads TGTGCCAGCAGTTTAGGGACAGGGACTAACTATGGCTACACCTTC.

There are a few counts of this clone. This sequence joins TRBV11-3 and TRBJ2-1; 8 nucleotides line up with TRBD2. The V gene's germline CDR1 is SGHNT and CDR2 YENEEA. The trim removed 1 base at V and 7 bases at J, leaving 9 bases unmatched. The CDR3 contains 16 residues. The CDR3 is CASSLVLAGGGNEQFF. Written as DNA, the CDR3 is TGTGCCAGCAGCTTAGTTCTAGCGGGCGGGGGGAATGAGCAGTTCTTC.

This clone was seen a single time. The rearrangement joins TRBV15 to TRBJ2-7; 7 nucleotides line up with TRBD1. From germline, CDR1 is LNHNV and CDR2 YYDKDF (reference sequence). The CDR3 has 15 residues. V shed 1 base, J shed 4 bases, and the junction held 7 bases outside the gene matches. CDR3 in DNA: TGTGCCACCAGCAGAGTAAGGGACAGTGCTTACGAGCAGTACTTC. Protein: CATSRVRDSAYEQYF.

As to this clone: The sample holds other DNA sequences that translate to the same CDR3. This chain links TRBV5-4 with TRBJ2-3; possible D gene TRBD2, 5 bases. This CDR3 region has 15 residues. The V and J ends lost 4 bases and 1 base respectively, with 13 bases between them. Germline V CDR1 and CDR2: SGHNT, YYREEE (reference sequence). In nucleotides, the CDR3 is TGTGCCAGCAGCCGCGGGCTACCCCGCACAGATACGCAGTATTTT. This gives the protein CASSRGLPRTDTQYF.

The V gene is TRBV11-2, the J gene TRBJ1-5, with 7 nucleotides matching TRBD1. CDR3 length: 14 residues. In germline, CDR1 is SGHAT, CDR2 FQNNGV. V lost 5 bases and J lost 6; bases outside the gene matches: 7. The CDR3 region has the DNA TGTGCCAGCAGCCCACAGGGGTTGGGTCAGCCCCAGCATTTT. This codes for CASSPQGLGQPQHF.

The chain has TRBV7-9 and TRBJ2-1; D remains unclear. Trimming removed 6 bases at V and 4 bases at J, with 10 bases between. The CDR3 extends over 13 amino acids. Per germline, CDR1 SEHNR and CDR2 FQNEAQ (reference sequence). CDR3: CASRDIYYNEQFF. DNA of the CDR3: TGTGCCAGCAGAGACATCTATTACAATGAGCAGTTCTTC. The full variable domain, its missing parts supplied by reference TRBV7-9 and TRBJ2-1, is DTGVSQNPRHKITKRGQNVTFRCDPISEHNRLYWYRQTLGQGPEFLTYFQNEAQLEKSRLLSDRFSAERPKGSFSTLEIQRTEQGDSAMYLCASRDIYYNEQFFGPGTRLTVL.

There are a few counts of this clone. The genes are TRBV6-4 and TRBJ2-7; D not resolved. The CDR3 runs 11 residues. Germline CDR1 and CDR2: MRHNA and SNTAGT. Deletions cut 5 bases from V and 6 bases from J, with 8 bases between. Here the CDR3 DNA reads TGTGCCAGCAGTAGAGTTGGCGAGCAGTACTTC. It translates to CASSRVGEQYF.

The chain recombines TRBV29-1 with TRBJ1-1; D perhaps matches TRBD1 (6 bases). The CDR3 loop spans 13 amino acids. CDR1 and CDR2 (germline): SQVTM, ANQGSEA. Trimming pared 2 bases from V and 4 bases from J, leaving 11 bases between. DNA for the CDR3: TGCAGCGTTGAATGGGGGGGGGCCACTGAAGCTTTCTTT. Translation: CSVEWGGATEAFF.

The chain couples TRBV5-1 to TRBJ2-5, with D uncertain. V gave up 3 bases and J gave up 5 bases, with 20 bases separating them. The CDR3 contains 16 residues. The V gene's germline CDR1 is SGHRS and CDR2 YFSETQ. This chain's CDR3 is CASSSPRSPAGETQYF. As DNA, the CDR3 is TGCGCCAGCAGCTCGCCGAGGAGCCCGGCCGGGGAGACCCAGTACTTC. Supplemented by reference TRBV5-1 and TRBJ2-5, the full variable domain reads KAGVTQTPRYLIKTRGQQVTLSCSPISGHRSVSWYQQTPGQGLQFLFEYFSETQRNKGNFPGRFSGRQFSNSRSEMNVSTLELGDSALYLCASSSPRSPAGETQYFGPGTRLLVL.

The gene calls are TRBV28 and TRBJ1-2; possible D gene TRBD1, 6 bases. Germline V gives CDR1 MDHEN, CDR2 SYDVKM. Deletions cut 5 bases from V and 9 bases from J, with 19 bases between. The CDR3 is made up of 14 amino acids. CDR3 amino acids: CASSEGTPQRSYTF. DNA for the CDR3: TGTGCCAGCAGTGAGGGGACACCCCAACGAAGCTACACCTTC.